These T cell receptor beta chains were read from a single sample in a study of control samples from healthy donors and cancer patients. Sequencing used immunoSEQ multiplex PCR; TCRdb keeps in-frame clones, though not all of them. Among some 39,000 clones listed, about four fifths were seen once. The sample taken for sequencing was PBMCs. These receptor sequences come from a woman in her sixties or seventies with lung cancer. Each CDR3 is given with its conserved first and last residue. D genes are given only for firm matches. Size is omitted from some rows. Given values are once, few, many or a class for expanded clones.

J: TRBJ2-2
D: TRBD1
size: NA
V: TRBV3-1/TRBV3-2
DNA: TGTGCCAGCAGCCGAACAGGGGACAGCACCGGGGAGCTGTTTTTT
CDR3: CASSRTGDSTGELFF

J: TRBJ1-2
D: TRBD1
size: NA
V: TRBV5-6
DNA: TGTGCCAGCAGCTTAGTTGGAAAAACAGGGGATGGCTACACCTTC
CDR3: CASSLVGKTGDGYTF

J: TRBJ1-1
D: TRBD1
size: once
V: TRBV5-1
DNA: TGCGCCAGCAGTCGTACAGGGGGCTTGAACACTGAAGCTTTCTTT
CDR3: CASSRTGGLNTEAFF

J: TRBJ2-1
D: TRBD1
size: few
V: TRBV6-5
DNA: TGTGCCAGCAGTTACTCCGGGACAGACTACAATGAGCAGTTCTTC
CDR3: CASSYSGTDYNEQFF

J: TRBJ2-1
D: NA
size: NA
V: TRBV12-3/TRBV12-4
DNA: TGTGCCAGCATGAGTTTCGGCAATGAGCAGTTCTTC
CDR3: CASMSFGNEQFF

J: TRBJ2-5
D: NA
size: NA
V: TRBV11-2
DNA: TGTGCCAGCAGCTTTGGTCCGGGCCAAGAGACCCAGTACTTC
CDR3: CASSFGPGQETQYF

J: TRBJ1-1
D: NA
size: NA
V: TRBV7-2
DNA: TGTGCCAGCAGCCCCCGGGGGGGCCCGAACACTGAAGCTTTCTTT
CDR3: CASSPRGGPNTEAFF

J: TRBJ1-5
D: NA
size: NA
V: TRBV3-1/TRBV3-2
DNA: TGTGCCAGCAGCCGGGGGCGCGGGGGGGGCAATCAGCCCCAGCATTTT
CDR3: CASSRGRGGGNQPQHF

J: TRBJ2-1
D: NA
size: NA
V: TRBV27
DNA: TGTGCCAGCAGTTTAGGCAGGACCTCCTACAATGAGCAGTTCTTC
CDR3: CASSLGRTSYNEQFF

J: TRBJ2-7
D: NA
size: NA
V: TRBV5-1
DNA: TGCGCCAGCAGCTTGACACCCTCATCGGGGGCCTCGAAACCGGGCGAGCAGTACTTC
CDR3: CASSLTPSSGASKPGEQYF

J: TRBJ2-7
D: TRBD2
size: NA
V: TRBV29-1
DNA: TGCAGCGTCGAAGGCACTAGCGGGAGGGGGGAGCAGTACTTC
CDR3: CSVEGTSGRGEQYF

J: TRBJ2-7
D: NA
size: few
V: TRBV19
DNA: TGTGCCAGTAGTATCGAGGGAGGTCCCTACGAGCAGTACTTC
CDR3: CASSIEGGPYEQYF

J: TRBJ2-1
D: NA
size: few
V: TRBV6-5
DNA: TGTGCCAGCTTGAGCTCCTACAATGAGCAGTTCTTC
CDR3: CASLSSYNEQFF

J: TRBJ1-3
D: NA
size: NA
V: TRBV5-4
DNA: TGTGCCAGCAGCTTTGGACCCCAGGGATCCTCTGGAAACACCATATATTTT
CDR3: CASSFGPQGSSGNTIYF

J: TRBJ2-1
D: NA
size: medium-sized
V: TRBV4-2
DNA: TGTGCCAGCAGCCAAGCGGCCAGTTCCTACAATGAGCAGTTCTTC
CDR3: CASSQAASSYNEQFF

J: TRBJ2-7
D: NA
size: NA
V: TRBV14
DNA: TGTGCCAGCAGCCAAAGGGGGTCCTACGAGCAGTACTTC
CDR3: CASSQRGSYEQYF

J: TRBJ2-3
D: TRBD2
size: NA
V: TRBV12-5
DNA: TGTGCTAGTGGTTTGGGAGCGGGAGGAACCACAGATACGCAGTATTTT
CDR3: CASGLGAGGTTDTQYF

J: TRBJ2-1
D: TRBD2
size: NA
V: TRBV6-5
DNA: TGTGCCAGCAGTCCTTCGGGACTAGCCTACAATGAGCAGTTCTTC
CDR3: CASSPSGLAYNEQFF

J: TRBJ2-3
D: NA
size: NA
V: TRBV20-1
DNA: TGCAGTGCTAGTCTCCTTTCGGCCTCTAGCACAGATACGCAGTATTTT
CDR3: CSASLLSASSTDTQYF

J: TRBJ1-3
D: NA
size: NA
V: TRBV4-2
DNA: TGTGCCAGCAGCAAAATGGGGGCAACTGGAAACACCATATATTTT
CDR3: CASSKMGATGNTIYF

J: TRBJ2-3
D: NA
size: NA
V: TRBV27
DNA: TGTGCCAGCAGCCGCACTGGGGTAGCCGGTGGGGATACGCAGTATTTT
CDR3: CASSRTGVAGGDTQYF

J: TRBJ1-1
D: NA
size: NA
V: TRBV7-3
DNA: TGTGCCAGCAGCTTAACGGTCGACACTGAAGCTTTCTTT
CDR3: CASSLTVDTEAFF

J: TRBJ2-7
D: TRBD1
size: NA
V: TRBV30
DNA: TGTGCCTGGGACAGGGTGCACGAGCAGTACTTC
CDR3: CAWDRVHEQYF

J: TRBJ2-2
D: NA
size: NA
V: TRBV11-3
DNA: TGTGCCAGCAGCTTGGGGAGCGGGCGGAACACCGGGGAGCTGTTTTTT
CDR3: CASSLGSGRNTGELFF

J: TRBJ1-2
D: NA
size: NA
V: TRBV30
DNA: TGTGCCTGGAATAACGCCCGGGACTATGGCTACACCTTC
CDR3: CAWNNARDYGYTF

J: TRBJ2-1
D: TRBD2
size: few
V: TRBV7-2
DNA: TGTGCCAGCAGCCCCCCGGGACTAGCGGTTTACAATGAGCAGTTCTTC
CDR3: CASSPPGLAVYNEQFF

J: TRBJ1-6
D: NA
size: NA
V: TRBV5-1
DNA: TGCGCCAGCACGAGGGAAGGATCACCCCTCCACTTT
CDR3: CASTREGSPLHF

J: TRBJ2-6
D: NA
size: few
V: TRBV27
DNA: TGTGCCAGCAGTTTAAGGACGTCTGGGGCCAACGTCCTGACTTTC
CDR3: CASSLRTSGANVLTF

J: TRBJ2-1
D: NA
size: once
V: TRBV25-1
DNA: TGTGCCAGCAGTGAATGGGCTGACAATGAGCAGTTCTTC
CDR3: CASSEWADNEQFF